This is a list of T cell receptor beta chains from one sample in a study of cytomegalovirus exposure and HLA in healthy donors. Sequenced by immunoSEQ multiplex PCR; TCRdb stores in-frame clones only, minus some. The top ten hold 1.3% to 1.5% of the sample, which has 150,000 to 190,000 clones, roughly four fifths seen once. The sample taken for sequencing was PBMCs. The source is a man aged 18 to 29 in good health and CMV-seronegative. The CDR3 runs from the conserved cysteine through the conserved F or W. Each record gives: J gene, V gene, CDR3 protein.

J: TRBJ2-7
V: TRBV28
CDR3: CAGRSSGTGDYEQYF

J: TRBJ2-5
V: TRBV27
CDR3: CASSTGMETQYF

J: TRBJ2-1
V: TRBV4-1
CDR3: CASSQETGTSGYNEQFF

J: TRBJ2-6
V: TRBV19
CDR3: CASSGRTGGTANVLTF

J: TRBJ2-5
V: TRBV7-8
CDR3: CASSLDTGLQETQYF

J: TRBJ2-3
V: TRBV5-1
CDR3: CASSSGGPASGSDTQYF

J: TRBJ2-1
V: TRBV9
CDR3: CASSVFVRNEQFF

J: TRBJ2-5
V: TRBV9
CDR3: CASSSGQGSETQYF

J: TRBJ2-1
V: TRBV6-5
CDR3: CASSPPPEQFF

J: TRBJ2-3
V: TRBV27
CDR3: CASSTPEGNTQYF

J: TRBJ2-1
V: TRBV10-1
CDR3: CASSDRTSGYNEQFF

J: TRBJ1-1
V: TRBV5-4
CDR3: CASSLGTGRGAEAFF

J: TRBJ2-5
V: TRBV9
CDR3: CASSVVGSGTETQYF

J: TRBJ1-2
V: TRBV29-1
CDR3: CSVGSIGQGSYYGYTF

J: TRBJ1-1
V: TRBV7-2
CDR3: CASSLRGQYTEAFF

J: TRBJ1-2
V: TRBV6-6
CDR3: CASSPGGGYTF

J: TRBJ2-7
V: TRBV5-4
CDR3: CASTKRGGTSGYEQYF

J: TRBJ2-1
V: TRBV6-5
CDR3: CASSPHGGGRGEQFF

J: TRBJ1-5
V: TRBV6-5
CDR3: CASSRQADQPQHF

J: TRBJ2-1
V: TRBV5-6
CDR3: CASSSPKGRGWDEQFF